The present T cell receptor beta chain was sequenced within a study of CD8 T cells in ankylosing spondylitis. Comments on this clonotype: Its antigen is unidentified.

Study results and caveats: A TCR beta motif of several highly homologous variants appeared characteristic of ankylosing spondylitis blood. In ankylosing spondylitis patients, matched synovial fluid reportedly showed significant enrichment of disease-linked clones. Prior work had noted some motif variants in reactive arthritis blood and synovial fluid.

TCRdb re-called the 5' RACE reads through MiXCR, storing one row per CDR3 protein. The data hold 130,000 or so distinct CDR3 sequences, with under 20% observed a single time. The sequence was obtained from a male donor with ankylosing spondylitis. Sequencing was performed on blood, either unsorted or a sorted T cell fraction (not recorded which).

This CDR3 is CASGLWGGTEAFF. In nucleotides, the CDR3 is TGTGCCAGCGGCCTTTGGGGAGGCACTGAAGCTTTCTTT. This sequence joins TRBV5-6 and TRBJ1-1; unclear D gene. Germline CDR1 and CDR2: SGHDT and YYEEEE. V was clipped by 7 bases and J by 4 bases, with 14 bases between them. The CDR3 loop spans 13 amino acids.